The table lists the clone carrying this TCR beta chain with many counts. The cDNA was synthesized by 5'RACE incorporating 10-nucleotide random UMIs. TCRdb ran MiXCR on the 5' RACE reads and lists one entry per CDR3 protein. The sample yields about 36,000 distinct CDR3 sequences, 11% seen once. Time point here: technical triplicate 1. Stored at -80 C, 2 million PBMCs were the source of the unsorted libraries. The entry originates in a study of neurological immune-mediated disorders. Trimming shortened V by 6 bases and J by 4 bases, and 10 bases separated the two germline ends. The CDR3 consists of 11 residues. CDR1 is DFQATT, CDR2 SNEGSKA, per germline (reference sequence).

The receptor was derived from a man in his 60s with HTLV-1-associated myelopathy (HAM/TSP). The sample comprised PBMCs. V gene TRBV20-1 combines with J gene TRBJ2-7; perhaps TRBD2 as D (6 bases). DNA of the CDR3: TGCAGTGCCGAGGAGGGGTACGAGCAGTACTTC. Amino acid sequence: CSAEEGYEQYF.